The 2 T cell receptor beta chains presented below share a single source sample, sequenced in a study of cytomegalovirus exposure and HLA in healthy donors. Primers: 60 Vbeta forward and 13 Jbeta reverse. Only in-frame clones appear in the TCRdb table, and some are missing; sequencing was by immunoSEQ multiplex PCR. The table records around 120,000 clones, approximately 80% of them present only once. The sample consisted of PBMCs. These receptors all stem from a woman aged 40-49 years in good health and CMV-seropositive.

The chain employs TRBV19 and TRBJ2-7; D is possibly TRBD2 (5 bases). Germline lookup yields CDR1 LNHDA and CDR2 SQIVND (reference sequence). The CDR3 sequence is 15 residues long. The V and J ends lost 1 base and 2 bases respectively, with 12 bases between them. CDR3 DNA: TGTGCCAGTAGTATAGGCGGCCTAGCAGCCTACGAGCAGTACTTC. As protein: CASSIGGLAAYEQYF.

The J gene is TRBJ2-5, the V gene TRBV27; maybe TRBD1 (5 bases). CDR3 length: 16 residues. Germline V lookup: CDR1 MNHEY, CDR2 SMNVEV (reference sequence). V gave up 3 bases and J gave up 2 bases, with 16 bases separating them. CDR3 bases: TGTGCCAGCAGTTTCTCACGCACAGGAGTTCAAGAGACCCAGTACTTC. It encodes CASSFSRTGVQETQYF.